The 26 T cell receptor beta chains below come from one sample, sequenced in a study of blood T cell repertoires in COVID-19. Libraries were prepared by immunoSEQ multiplex PCR; TCRdb keeps only in-frame clonotypes and omits some of them. Altogether around 170,000 clones are present, 86% being singletons, with the ten largest covering more than 3%. The sequencing input was peripheral blood. These receptors were obtained from a woman aged 70 to 79 with acute or convalescent COVID-19.

The rearrangement uses TRBV27 and TRBJ1-1; the D is unclear. The CDR3 is made up of 16 amino acids. Trimming left V 8 bases short and J 3 bases short, with 22 bases between. Germline values: CDR1 MNHEY, CDR2 SMNVEV (reference sequence). CDR3 in DNA: TGTGCCAGCTCAAGGTGGTTGTTCTCGGAGTACACTGAAGCTTTCTTT. It is translated as CASSRWLFSEYTEAFF.

The chain uses TRBV2 and TRBJ1-2; tentative D call: TRBD1 (6 bases). Trimming took 3 bases from V and 2 from J, leaving 13 bases between them. CDR1 SNHLY and CDR2 FYNNEI come from the germline V gene. This CDR3 has 15 amino acids. CDR3 sequence reads: CASSEGQGRNYGYTF. The DNA of the CDR3 is TGTGCCAGCAGTGAGGGGCAGGGGCGAAACTATGGCTACACCTTC.

The V call is TRBV29-1, the J call TRBJ2-1; 7 nucleotides line up with TRBD2. This CDR3 spans 12 amino acids. Germline CDR1 is SQVTM and CDR2 is ANQGSEA. With 6 bases clipped from V and 6 bases from J, the junction kept 5 bases outside the gene matches. CDR3 sequence reads: CSVDSSGNEQFF. The CDR3 DNA reads as TGCAGCGTAGACTCTAGCGGCAATGAGCAGTTCTTC.

The sample holds one count of this clone. The rearrangement uses TRBV7-3 and TRBJ2-2; D is unclear. The CDR3 contains 13 residues. V gave up 5 bases and J gave up 2 bases, with 6 bases separating them. CDR1 is SGHTA and CDR2 is FQGTGA in the germline V gene. The CDR3 spells CASSRVNTGELFF. DNA for the CDR3: TGTGCCAGCAGCCGAGTAAACACCGGGGAGCTGTTTTTT.

V and J are TRBV7-2 and TRBJ2-1; 8 bases align to TRBD2. V gave up 5 bases and J gave up 7 bases; unmatched junction bases: 7. This CDR3 has 14 residues. Germline V CDR1 and CDR2: SGHTA, FQGNSA. The DNA of the CDR3 is TGTGCCAGCAGCCCGGGACTAGTTTTGAATGAGCAGTTCTTC. It translates to CASSPGLVLNEQFF.

This chain connects TRBV19 to TRBJ1-5; the match to TRBD1 covers 9 bases. The CDR3 covers 16 residues. Losses at the gene ends were 6 bases for V and 2 bases for J; bases not matched to a gene: 8. The germline V gene has CDR1 LNHDA and CDR2 SQIVND (reference sequence). The CDR3, as DNA: TGTGCCAGTAGAGGGACAGGGAATTTGGGCAATCAGCCCCAGCATTTT. Encoded protein: CASRGTGNLGNQPQHF. The whole variable domain, remainder taken from reference TRBV19 and TRBJ1-5, is DGGITQSPKYLFRKEGQNVTLSCEQNLNHDAMYWYRQDPGQGLRLIYYSQIVNDFQKGDIAEGYSVSREKKESFPLTVTSAQKNPTAFYLCASRGTGNLGNQPQHFGDGTRLSIL.

The rearrangement uses TRBV6-5 and TRBJ2-4, with D possibly being TRBD2 (6 bases). This CDR3 comprises 13 residues. Germline V gene lookup returns CDR1 MNHEY and CDR2 SVGAGI. The ends were cut back, 6 bases at V and 7 bases at J, with 13 bases in the middle. CDR3 sequence (DNA): TGTGCCAGCAGCCCCCCGGGGAGGAACATTCAGTACTTC. Encoded protein: CASSPPGRNIQYF.

This chain links TRBV2 with TRBJ1-1; maybe TRBD1 (6 bases). This CDR3 spans 16 amino acids. V lost 3 bases and J 4 bases, leaving 18 bases between the germline ends. Germline V gene lookup returns CDR1 SNHLY and CDR2 FYNNEI. The CDR3 loop is CASSEIGGSVFTEAFF. CDR3 bases: TGTGCCAGCAGTGAGATAGGGGGTTCGGTGTTCACTGAAGCTTTCTTT.

V and J are TRBV1 and TRBJ2-1; TRBD2 reflects the table's D call only, with no check against the DNA. TRBV1 constitutes a pseudogene. The CDR3 is 13 residues long. The CDR3 DNA follows: TGCACCAGGGGGCTAGCGGCCTACAATGAGCAGTTCTTC. Amino acids: CTRGLAAYNEQFF.

This clone was seen only a few times. The chain joins TRBV6-2 or TRBV6-3 to TRBJ1-5, with 9 bases lining up with TRBD1. The CDR3 has 15 amino acids. V was pared by 5 bases and J by 3 bases, with 5 bases of the junction left unmatched. Per the germline V gene, CDR1 is MNHEY and CDR2 is SVGEGT. The CDR3 loop reads CASSKGQGLNQPQHF. The CDR3 nucleotides read TGTGCCAGCAGTAAGGGACAGGGCCTCAATCAGCCCCAGCATTTT.

V and J are TRBV5-1 and TRBJ2-7; 7 nucleotides agree with TRBD1. J gave up 3 bases and V 5 bases, and 5 bases lay outside the gene matches. The CDR3 totals 13 residues. Germline values: CDR1 SGHRS, CDR2 YFSETQ. The CDR3 DNA reads TGCGCCAGCAGACGGGACAGCCTCTACGAGCAGTACTTC. Translated, it gives CASRRDSLYEQYF. Filled out from reference TRBV5-1 and TRBJ2-7, the complete variable domain reads KAGVTQTPRYLIKTRGQQVTLSCSPISGHRSVSWYQQTPGQGLQFLFEYFSETQRNKGNFPGRFSGRQFSNSRSEMNVSTLELGDSALYLCASRRDSLYEQYFGPGTRLTVT.

V and J are TRBV7-2 and TRBJ1-5, with D tentatively TRBD1 (5 bases). Germline V CDR1 and CDR2: SGHTA, FQGNSA. V was pared by 4 bases and J by 1 base, with 11 bases between. The CDR3 contains 15 residues. The CDR3 bases are TGTGCCAGCAGCTGGTTTCAGGGCAGCAATCAGCCCCAGCATTTT. Translation gives CASSWFQGSNQPQHF. Full variable domain (remainder filled in from reference TRBV7-2 and TRBJ1-5): GAGVSQSPSNKVTEKGKDVELRCDPISGHTALYWYRQSLGQGLEFLIYFQGNSAPDKSGLPSDRFSAERTGGSVSTLTIQRTQQEDSAVYLCASSWFQGSNQPQHFGDGTRLSIL.

This chain joins TRBV6-2 or TRBV6-3 and TRBJ2-1; TRBD2 aligns across 8 bases. J gave up 0 bases and V 4 bases, and 11 bases lay outside the gene matches. Germline V CDR1 and CDR2: MNHEY, SVGEGT. This CDR3 contains 18 residues. CDR3 residues: CASSFPTSGQSSYNEQFF. CDR3 in DNA: TGTGCCAGCAGTTTCCCCACTAGCGGCCAAAGCTCCTACAATGAGCAGTTCTTC.

This chain uses TRBV5-5 with TRBJ2-5, with D tentatively TRBD1 (5 bases). Germline V gene data show CDR1 as SGHKS and CDR2 as YYEKEE (reference sequence). V was shortened by 4 bases and J by 0 bases, with 10 bases between the two germline ends. The length of the CDR3 is 14 residues. CDR3 sequence reads: CASSRRVDQETQYF. The CDR3 DNA sequence: TGTGCCAGCAGCCGCAGGGTCGACCAAGAGACCCAGTACTTC.

The chain has TRBV29-1 and TRBJ2-5; 7 bases are a match to TRBD2. Germline CDR1 and CDR2: SQVTM and ANQGSEA. The CDR3 covers 14 residues. V lost 4 bases and J lost 5; bases outside the gene matches: 10. The CDR3 sequence: CSVGVMAGAETQYF. Here the CDR3 DNA reads TGCAGCGTTGGGGTTATGGCGGGAGCGGAGACCCAGTACTTC.

This clone appeared once. The J gene is TRBJ2-1, the V gene TRBV5-1; D possibly corresponds to TRBD1 (5 bases). Deletions cut 0 bases from V and 6 bases from J, with 10 bases between. Germline values: CDR1 SGHRS, CDR2 YFSETQ. This CDR3 contains 14 residues. In DNA form, the CDR3 reads TGCGCCAGCAGCTTGGAGGGGAACGTCAATGAGCAGTTCTTC. As protein: CASSLEGNVNEQFF.

The chain combines TRBV28 with TRBJ1-2; 8 nucleotides match TRBD1. This CDR3 has 14 residues. Germline V CDR1 and CDR2: MDHEN, SYDVKM. V lost 5 bases to trimming and J lost 6 bases; unmatched junction nucleotides: 8. The CDR3 nucleotides are TGTGCCAGCAGTCCCCCGACAGGGGTGGATGGCTACACCTTC. Its protein product is CASSPPTGVDGYTF.

The sample holds a few counts of this clone. The rearrangement uses TRBV12-3 or TRBV12-4 and TRBJ2-7, with a tentative D call TRBD1 (5 bases). This CDR3 contains 11 residues. Trimming removed 9 bases at V and 3 bases at J, with 9 bases between. The chain's CDR3 is CASSRDYEQYF. CDR3 DNA sequence: TGTGCCAGTTCCAGGGACTACGAGCAGTACTTC.

The V call is TRBV7-2, the J call TRBJ2-2, with a weak D call TRBD2 (6 bases). The CDR3 has 15 amino acids. Trimming stripped 2 bases from V and 2 bases from J, with 9 bases between. The germline V gene has CDR1 SGHTA and CDR2 FQGNSA. The CDR3 region is CASSLSSGNTGELFF. CDR3 bases: TGTGCCAGCAGCTTAAGTAGCGGTAACACCGGGGAGCTGTTTTTT.

This rearrangement joins TRBV11-2 to TRBJ2-2, with D possibly TRBD1 on 5 matching bases. CDR1 is SGHAT and CDR2 is FQNNGV in the germline V gene. The CDR3 loop spans 15 amino acids. Trimming stripped 5 bases from V and 3 bases from J, with 13 bases between. The CDR3 sequence: CASSPTTTDTGELFF. The CDR3 region has the DNA TGTGCCAGCAGCCCCACGACGACAGACACCGGGGAGCTGTTTTTT. Full variable domain (rest looked up from reference TRBV11-2 and TRBJ2-2): EAGVAQSPRYKIIEKRQSVAFWCNPISGHATLYWYQQILGQGPKLLIQFQNNGVVDDSQLPKDRFSAERLKGVDSTLKIQPAKLEDSAVYLCASSPTTTDTGELFFGEGSRLTVL.

This chain joins TRBV28 and TRBJ2-2; TRBD2 aligns across 12 bases. The germline V gene encodes CDR1 MDHEN and CDR2 SYDVKM. The CDR3 covers 17 residues. J was trimmed by 5 bases and V by 4 bases; bases with no gene match: 8. The CDR3, as DNA: TGTGCCAGCAGTTCGCAGACTAGCGGGAGTTGGACCGGGGAGCTGTTTTTT. Translating gives CASSSQTSGSWTGELFF.

The J gene is TRBJ2-1, the V gene TRBV5-1, with D perhaps matching TRBD2 (5 bases). This CDR3 region has 17 residues. Trimming cost V 3 bases and J 0 bases, with 16 bases left between them. CDR1 and CDR2 from the germline V gene are SGHRS and YFSETQ. The CDR3: CASSSKPTRSSYNEQFF. DNA for the CDR3: TGCGCCAGCAGCTCAAAACCAACTAGGAGCTCCTACAATGAGCAGTTCTTC. Combining the CDR3 with reference TRBV5-1 and TRBJ2-1 gives the whole variable domain KAGVTQTPRYLIKTRGQQVTLSCSPISGHRSVSWYQQTPGQGLQFLFEYFSETQRNKGNFPGRFSGRQFSNSRSEMNVSTLELGDSALYLCASSSKPTRSSYNEQFFGPGTRLTVL.

J is TRBJ2-2 and V is TRBV6-4; no reliable D call. Per the germline V gene, CDR1 is MRHNA and CDR2 is SNTAGT. With 3 bases removed from V and 1 base from J, the gap between germline ends came to 9 bases. The CDR3 totals 15 residues. The chain's CDR3 is CASSEVAGNTGELFF. For the CDR3, the DNA is TGTGCCAGCAGTGAGGTCGCCGGGAACACCGGGGAGCTGTTTTTT.

This rearrangement joins TRBV5-5 to TRBJ1-1, with D maybe TRBD1 (5 bases). The germline V and J ends were trimmed by 7 bases and 6 bases, with 25 bases remaining between them. The germline V gene has CDR1 SGHKS and CDR2 YYEKEE (reference sequence). The CDR3 is 16 residues long. CDR3: CASVFGAGSRYPEAFF. In nucleotides, the CDR3 is TGTGCCAGCGTGTTTGGGGCCGGCAGTAGATACCCTGAAGCTTTCTTT.

The rearrangement links TRBV5-1 to TRBJ1-4, with D possibly matching TRBD1 (5 bases). V gave up 3 bases and J gave up 5 bases, with 14 bases separating them. The CDR3 sequence is 15 residues long. Germline loops: CDR1 SGHRS, CDR2 YFSETQ. Written as DNA, the CDR3 is TGCGCCAGCAGCTCCCTGACGGGGGGAAATGAAAAACTGTTTTTT. This gives the protein CASSSLTGGNEKLFF. The whole variable domain, filled in from reference TRBV5-1 and TRBJ1-4, reads KAGVTQTPRYLIKTRGQQVTLSCSPISGHRSVSWYQQTPGQGLQFLFEYFSETQRNKGNFPGRFSGRQFSNSRSEMNVSTLELGDSALYLCASSSLTGGNEKLFFGSGTQLSVL.

The gene calls are TRBV5-1 and TRBJ2-7, with D perhaps TRBD2 (6 bases). The CDR3 totals 13 residues. Trimming stripped 2 bases from V and 7 bases from J, with 13 bases between. CDR1 and CDR2 (germline): SGHRS, YFSETQ. The CDR3 bases are TGCGCCAGCAGCTTTGCCGGGGGTGGGGAGCAGTACTTC. The encoded protein is CASSFAGGGEQYF.